These 25 T cell receptor beta chains were sequenced from one sample in a study of OX40 agonist ivuxolimab in advanced cancers. The table came from immunoSEQ multiplex PCR; TCRdb's copy has only in-frame clones and leaves some out. The data hold 61,000 or so clones, with roughly 84% observed a single time. Specimen: CD4+ or CD8+ T cells sorted from blood, collected in a trial of the OX40 agonist ivuxolimab. These receptors were obtained from an adult with an advanced solid tumor such as melanoma, head and neck, liver or kidney cancer.

V is TRBV4-2 and J is TRBJ2-7; TRBD2 matches 11 bases. Germline CDR1 is LGHNA and CDR2 is YNFKEQ. After removal of 4 bases from V and 2 bases from J, the junction contained 10 bases not matched to a gene. The CDR3 loop spans 17 amino acids. In DNA form, the CDR3 reads TGTGCCAGCAGCCGCTCATGGGTAGCGGGAGGGGCCTACGAGCAGTACTTC. It is translated as CASSRSWVAGGAYEQYF.

This clone was observed a few times. The chain has TRBV7-2 and TRBJ1-4; the D is unclear. Per the germline V gene, CDR1 is SGHTA and CDR2 is FQGNSA. The CDR3 consists of 15 residues. V dropped 1 base and J dropped 10 bases, with 16 bases sitting between them. The CDR3: CASSLGALPVGKLFF. For the CDR3, the DNA is TGTGCCAGCAGCTTAGGGGCTCTTCCCGTAGGAAAACTGTTTTTT.

The chain employs TRBV10-2 and TRBJ2-1; D is unclear. Trimming shortened V by 3 bases and J by 9 bases, and 12 bases separated the two germline ends. Germline CDR1 WSHSY, CDR2 SAAADI. The length of the CDR3 is 13 residues. CDR3 coding DNA: TGCGCCAGCAGTGAAAAGAATCTTGGTGAGCAGTTCTTC. It translates to CASSEKNLGEQFF.

The chain combines TRBV4-3 with TRBJ1-4, with D possibly TRBD1 on 5 matching bases. The V gene lost 0 bases and the J gene lost 8 bases, with 7 bases spanning the gap. The CDR3 runs 13 residues. Germline V gene lookup returns CDR1 LGHNA and CDR2 YSLEER. CDR3 sequence reads: CASSQERTEKLFF. For the CDR3, the DNA is TGCGCCAGCAGCCAAGAACGGACAGAAAAACTGTTTTTT.

This rearrangement joins TRBV18 to TRBJ2-7, with D tentatively TRBD1 or TRBD2 (5 bases each). CDR3 size: 13 residues. Germline CDR1 KGHSH, CDR2 LQKENI. The ends were cut back, 3 bases at V and 7 bases at J, with 13 bases in the middle. The CDR3 spells CASSPPGTKEQYF. The CDR3 DNA follows: TGTGCCAGCTCACCCCCGGGGACGAAAGAGCAGTACTTC.

The gene calls are TRBV27 and TRBJ1-4; 9 bases line up with TRBD1. The CDR3 spans 15 residues. Unmatched junction bases numbered 5, after V lost 5 bases and J lost 4 bases. CDR1 is MNHEY and CDR2 is SMNVEV in the germline V gene (reference sequence). The CDR3 loop reads CASSPRDRVNEKLFF. The CDR3 DNA sequence: TGTGCCAGCAGTCCCCGGGACAGGGTTAATGAAAAACTGTTTTTT.

J is TRBJ1-5 and V is TRBV7-8; D may be TRBD1 (6 bases). CDR1 SGHVS and CDR2 FQNEAQ come from the germline V gene. Trimming removed 8 bases from V and 0 bases from J, with 20 bases in between. CDR3 length equals 17 residues. CDR3 residues: CASALARGDYSNQPQHF. In DNA form, the CDR3 reads TGTGCCAGCGCTTTGGCCAGGGGAGATTATAGCAATCAGCCCCAGCATTTT. Filled out from reference TRBV7-8 and TRBJ1-5, the complete variable domain reads GAGVSQSPRYKVAKRGQDVALRCDPISGHVSLFWYQQALGQGPEFLTYFQNEAQLDKSGLPSDRFFAERPEGSVSTLKIQRTQQEDSAVYLCASALARGDYSNQPQHFGDGTRLSIL.

CDR3 DNA: TGTGCCATCAGTGAGCATGCAAATGTCCTCTCTGGGGCCAACGTCCTGACTTTC. It specifies CAISEHANVLSGANVLTF. The chain links TRBV10-3 to TRBJ2-6; no firm D call. Deletions cut 2 bases from V and 0 bases from J, with 14 bases between. Germline CDR1 and CDR2: ENHRY and SYGVKD. This CDR3 region has 18 residues.

The chain links TRBV11-2 to TRBJ2-5; the match to TRBD2 covers 9 bases. The CDR3 consists of 13 residues. The V and J ends lost 3 bases and 4 bases, in that order; junction bases with no gene match: 0. Looked up from germline, CDR1 is SGHAT and CDR2 is FQNNGV. DNA for the CDR3: TGTGCCAGCAGCTTTAGCGGGGGAGAGACCCAGTACTTC. Protein: CASSFSGGETQYF.

V and J are TRBV4-2 and TRBJ2-1; the D is unclear. The germline V and J ends were trimmed by 4 bases and 7 bases, with 11 bases remaining between them. Germline V CDR1 and CDR2: LGHNA, YNFKEQ. The CDR3 sequence is 13 residues long. The CDR3 region is CASSRELGNEQFF. DNA for the CDR3: TGTGCCAGCAGCCGCGAACTCGGGAATGAGCAGTTCTTC.

The chain is built from TRBV11-1 and TRBJ1-6; D not resolved. This CDR3 has 18 amino acids. Germline loops: CDR1 SGHAT, CDR2 FQDESV (reference sequence). Deletions cut 2 bases from V and 0 bases from J, with 14 bases between. CDR3 DNA: TGTGCCAGCAGCTTAAAGGACCCAAGGAGCTCCTATAATTCACCCCTCCACTTT. Translating it yields CASSLKDPRSSYNSPLHF.

This chain connects TRBV20-1 to TRBJ2-7; no reliable D call. Germline V gene data show CDR1 as DFQATT and CDR2 as SNEGSKA (reference sequence). V was shortened by 6 bases and J by 0 bases, with 3 bases between the two germline ends. This CDR3 region has 10 residues. The CDR3 protein is CSANSYEQYF. CDR3 nucleotides: TGCAGTGCGAACTCCTACGAGCAGTACTTC.

This clone was seen many times. The chain employs TRBV7-8 and TRBJ1-5; 10 nucleotides align to TRBD1. The V segment lost 1 base and the J segment 5 bases; nucleotides outside the gene matches: 2. Germline-derived CDR1 and CDR2 are SGHVS and FQNEAQ. The CDR3 contains 15 residues. The CDR3 reads CASSLGGQGDQPQHF. CDR3 nucleotides: TGTGCCAGCAGCTTAGGAGGACAGGGGGATCAGCCCCAGCATTTT.

The genes are TRBV7-2 and TRBJ1-1; no clear D gene. Between the trimmed V and J ends, which lost 5 bases and 1 base, there was a span of 8 bases. The CDR3 loop spans 13 amino acids. Germline CDR1 SGHTA, CDR2 FQGNSA. The CDR3 sequence: CASSVSENTEAFF. The CDR3 DNA sequence: TGTGCCAGCAGCGTCAGCGAGAACACTGAAGCTTTCTTT.

The gene calls are TRBV5-1 and TRBJ1-2; 8 bases are a match to TRBD1. CDR1 and CDR2 (germline): SGHRS, YFSETQ. The CDR3 extends over 13 amino acids. Germline trimming cut 4 bases from V and 8 bases from J; bases unmatched to any gene: 7. The CDR3, as DNA: TGCGCCAGCAGCCCTGACAGGGGTGGAGGCTACACCTTC. Encoded protein: CASSPDRGGGYTF.

This clone has a handful of counts. The gene calls are TRBV18 and TRBJ2-1; weak D call: TRBD2 (5 bases). The CDR3 runs 15 residues. Germline CDR1 is KGHSH and CDR2 is LQKENI. The germline V and J ends were trimmed by 3 bases and 3 bases, with 12 bases remaining between them. The CDR3 loop reads CASSPGNGLYNEQFF. CDR3 bases: TGTGCCAGCTCACCGGGGAACGGACTCTACAATGAGCAGTTCTTC. The full variable domain, with the rest looked up from reference TRBV18 and TRBJ2-1, is NAGVMQNPRHLVRRRGQEARLRCSPMKGHSHVYWYRQLPEEGLKFMVYLQKENIIDESGMPKERFSAEFPKEGPSILRIQQVVRGDSAAYFCASSPGNGLYNEQFFGPGTRLTVL.

In this sample, this clone turned up a few times. The CDR3: CASSPPPDRAKTQYF. The CDR3 region has the DNA TGTGCCAGCAGCCCACCTCCGGACAGGGCCAAGACCCAGTACTTC. J is TRBJ2-5 and V is TRBV6-5; the match to TRBD1 covers 8 bases. Trimming at V came to 6 bases and at J to 6 bases, leaving 12 bases not matched to a gene. This CDR3 has 15 amino acids. Germline values: CDR1 MNHEY, CDR2 SVGAGI.

This clone was counted a few times. V gene TRBV4-3 combines with J gene TRBJ1-1; possibly TRBD1 for D (6 bases). V lost 0 bases and J 10 bases, leaving 12 bases between the germline ends. Germline V gene sequence: CDR1 LGHNA, CDR2 YSLEER. There are 13 residues in the CDR3. The CDR3 DNA sequence: TGCGCCAGCAGCCAAGAAAGGGGGGACGGAGCTTTCTTT. Translation: CASSQERGDGAFF.

In this sample, this clone turned up once. V and J are TRBV23-1 and TRBJ1-2; tentatively, D is TRBD1 (6 bases). TRBV23-1 has ORF status, its function being uncertain. This CDR3 has 14 residues. Between the trimmed V and J ends, which lost 5 bases and 6 bases, there was a span of 16 bases. In nucleotides, the CDR3 is TGCGCCAGCAGTGCAGGGGAGGGGGACGATGGCTACACCTTC. This encodes CASSAGEGDDGYTF.

The V call is TRBV7-3, the J call TRBJ2-1; 7 bases align to TRBD1. The germline CDR1 and CDR2 sequences are SGHTA and FQGTGA. The J segment lost 5 bases and the V segment lost 5 bases, leaving 3 bases of the junction unmatched. This CDR3 has 13 amino acids. CDR3 bases: TGTGCCAGCAGCCGGGGACAGAACAATGAGCAGTTCTTC. Translating gives CASSRGQNNEQFF. The full variable domain, completed using reference TRBV7-3 and TRBJ2-1, is GAGVSQTPSNKVTEKGKYVELRCDPISGHTALYWYRQSLGQGPEFLIYFQGTGAADDSGLPNDRFFAVRPEGSVSTLKIQRTERGDSAVYLCASSRGQNNEQFFGPGTRLTVL.

V gene TRBV7-8 combines with J gene TRBJ2-1; TRBD1 might be the D (5 bases). V lost 2 bases to trimming and J lost 3 bases, with 11 bases between them. The CDR3 covers 15 residues. Germline CDR1 is SGHVS and CDR2 is FQNEAQ. CDR3: CASSLSRTIYNEQFF. The CDR3 DNA follows: TGTGCCAGCAGCTTAAGTCGGACAATCTACAATGAGCAGTTCTTC. Supplemented by reference TRBV7-8 and TRBJ2-1, the full variable domain reads GAGVSQSPRYKVAKRGQDVALRCDPISGHVSLFWYQQALGQGPEFLTYFQNEAQLDKSGLPSDRFFAERPEGSVSTLKIQRTQQEDSAVYLCASSLSRTIYNEQFFGPGTRLTVL.

The chain links TRBV7-8 to TRBJ1-1; no reliable D call. This CDR3 has 14 residues. Per germline, CDR1 SGHVS and CDR2 FQNEAQ. Trimming removed 3 bases from V and 2 bases from J, with 10 bases in between. This chain's CDR3 is CASSFYSGNTEAFF. The CDR3 DNA sequence: TGTGCCAGCAGCTTCTACAGCGGAAACACTGAAGCTTTCTTT.

This clone appeared a few times. This chain connects TRBV5-1 to TRBJ2-7; 8 bases map to TRBD1. The J segment lost 3 bases and the V segment lost 7 bases, leaving 6 bases of the junction unmatched. The CDR3 loop spans 13 amino acids. Germline V gives CDR1 SGHRS, CDR2 YFSETQ. CDR3 region: CASHKTGGYEQYF. The CDR3 DNA is TGCGCCAGCCACAAAACAGGGGGCTACGAGCAGTACTTC.

This chain joins TRBV5-1 and TRBJ1-6; 9 bases are a match to TRBD1. Trimming cost V 4 bases and J 4 bases; bases outside gene matches: 6. This CDR3 comprises 16 residues. Germline-derived CDR1 and CDR2 are SGHRS and YFSETQ. CDR3 residues: CASSPGTGRYNSPLHF. CDR3 bases: TGCGCCAGCAGCCCCGGGACAGGGAGGTATAATTCACCCCTCCACTTT. Based on the CDR3 plus reference TRBV5-1 and TRBJ1-6, the full variable domain is KAGVTQTPRYLIKTRGQQVTLSCSPISGHRSVSWYQQTPGQGLQFLFEYFSETQRNKGNFPGRFSGRQFSNSRSEMNVSTLELGDSALYLCASSPGTGRYNSPLHFGNGTRLTVT.

V is TRBV4-2 and J is TRBJ1-2; the D is unclear. Looked up from germline, CDR1 is LGHNA and CDR2 is YNFKEQ. This CDR3 region has 15 residues. V was pared by 3 bases and J by 5 bases, with 16 bases between. CDR3 DNA sequence: TGTGCCAGCAGCCATACAGACGGCACAGTTTATGGCTACACCTTC. It codes for CASSHTDGTVYGYTF.